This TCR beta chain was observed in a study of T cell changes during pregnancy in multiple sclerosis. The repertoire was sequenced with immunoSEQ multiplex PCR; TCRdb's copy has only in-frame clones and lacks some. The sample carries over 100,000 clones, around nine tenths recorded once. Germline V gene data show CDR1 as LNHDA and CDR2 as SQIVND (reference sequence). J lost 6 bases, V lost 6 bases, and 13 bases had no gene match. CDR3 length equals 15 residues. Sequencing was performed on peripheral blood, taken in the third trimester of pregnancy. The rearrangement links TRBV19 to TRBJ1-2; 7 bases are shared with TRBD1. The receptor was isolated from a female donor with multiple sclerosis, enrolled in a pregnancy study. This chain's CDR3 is CASSVIETGWNGYTF. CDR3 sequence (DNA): TGTGCCAGTAGCGTGATAGAGACAGGGTGGAATGGCTACACCTTC.